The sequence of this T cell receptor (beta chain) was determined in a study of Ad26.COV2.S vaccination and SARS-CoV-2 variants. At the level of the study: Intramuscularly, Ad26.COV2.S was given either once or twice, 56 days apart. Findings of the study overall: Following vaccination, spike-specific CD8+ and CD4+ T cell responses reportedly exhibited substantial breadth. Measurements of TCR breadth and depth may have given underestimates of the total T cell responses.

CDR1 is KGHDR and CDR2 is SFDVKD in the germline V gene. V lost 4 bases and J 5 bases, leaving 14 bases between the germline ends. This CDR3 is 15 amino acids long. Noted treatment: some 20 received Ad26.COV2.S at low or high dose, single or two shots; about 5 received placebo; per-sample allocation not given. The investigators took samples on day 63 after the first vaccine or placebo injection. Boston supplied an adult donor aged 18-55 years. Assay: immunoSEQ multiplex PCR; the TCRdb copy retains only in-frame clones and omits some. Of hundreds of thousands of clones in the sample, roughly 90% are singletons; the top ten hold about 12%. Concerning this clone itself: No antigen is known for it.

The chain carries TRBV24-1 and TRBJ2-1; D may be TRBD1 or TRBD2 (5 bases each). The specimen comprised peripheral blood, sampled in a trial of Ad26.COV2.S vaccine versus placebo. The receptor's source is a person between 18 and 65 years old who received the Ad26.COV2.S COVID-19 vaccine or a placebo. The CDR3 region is CATSEPIGAHNEQFF. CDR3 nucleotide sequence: TGTGCCACCAGTGAACCTATCGGGGCCCACAATGAGCAGTTCTTC.